This TCR beta chain was captured by sequencing in a study of blood T cells in healthy people across ages. V lost 6 bases and J 2 bases, leaving 10 bases between the germline ends. The CDR3 spans 14 residues. Germline V gives CDR1 KGHDR, CDR2 SFDVKD. A minimum of 6 million PBMCs was isolated per sample. Primed by a sample-barcoded 5' primer and a J-beta primer mix, a second PCR proceeded for 7 to 11 cycles. TCRdb itself ran the 5' RACE reads through MiXCR, one entry per CDR3 protein. The sample lists about 1.4 million distinct CDR3 sequences; roughly 59% were seen once. The sample taken for sequencing was blood. The TCR sequence derives from a young man in good health. The V and J genes are TRBV24-1 and TRBJ1-5; D not certain. The CDR3 reads CATSRPAGNQPQHF. The CDR3 DNA sequence: TGTGCCACCAGTCGGCCCGCTGGCAATCAGCCCCAGCATTTT.